This T cell receptor (beta chain) was found in a study of blood T cell repertoires in COVID-19. Study-wide background: Italy, Spain and the United States were the sources of the convalescent and acute COVID-19 samples. In each case, the material was cDNA or gDNA derived from T cells, B-cell-depleted T cells, or PBMCs.

Authors' data handling: Nucleated cell number was recorded as an estimate derived from reference gene primer amplification. Using immunoSEQ multiplex PCR, the repertoire was profiled, and TCRdb retains in-frame clones only, with some absent. V and J calls and clone size are as listed in that table; D and trimming were resolved from the DNA. The sample has roughly 230,000 clones, roughly nine tenths seen once. Sequenced: peripheral blood. The TCR comes from a woman in her thirties or forties who had recovered from COVID-19.

For the CDR3, the DNA is TGTGCCAGCAGCCTGGACTACAGGGAAGCTTTCTTT. Translating it yields CASSLDYREAFF. The rearrangement joins TRBV5-6 to TRBJ1-1, with D possibly TRBD1 on 5 matching bases. V lost 4 bases and J lost 8, with 12 bases in between. This CDR3 is 12 amino acids long. CDR1 SGHDT and CDR2 YYEEEE come from the germline V gene. The full variable domain, its missing parts supplied by reference TRBV5-6 and TRBJ1-1, is DAGVTQSPTHLIKTRGQQVTLRCSPKSGHDTVSWYQQALGQGPQFIFQYYEEEERQRGNFPDRFSGHQFPNYSSELNVNALLLGDSALYLCASSLDYREAFFGQGTRLTVV.